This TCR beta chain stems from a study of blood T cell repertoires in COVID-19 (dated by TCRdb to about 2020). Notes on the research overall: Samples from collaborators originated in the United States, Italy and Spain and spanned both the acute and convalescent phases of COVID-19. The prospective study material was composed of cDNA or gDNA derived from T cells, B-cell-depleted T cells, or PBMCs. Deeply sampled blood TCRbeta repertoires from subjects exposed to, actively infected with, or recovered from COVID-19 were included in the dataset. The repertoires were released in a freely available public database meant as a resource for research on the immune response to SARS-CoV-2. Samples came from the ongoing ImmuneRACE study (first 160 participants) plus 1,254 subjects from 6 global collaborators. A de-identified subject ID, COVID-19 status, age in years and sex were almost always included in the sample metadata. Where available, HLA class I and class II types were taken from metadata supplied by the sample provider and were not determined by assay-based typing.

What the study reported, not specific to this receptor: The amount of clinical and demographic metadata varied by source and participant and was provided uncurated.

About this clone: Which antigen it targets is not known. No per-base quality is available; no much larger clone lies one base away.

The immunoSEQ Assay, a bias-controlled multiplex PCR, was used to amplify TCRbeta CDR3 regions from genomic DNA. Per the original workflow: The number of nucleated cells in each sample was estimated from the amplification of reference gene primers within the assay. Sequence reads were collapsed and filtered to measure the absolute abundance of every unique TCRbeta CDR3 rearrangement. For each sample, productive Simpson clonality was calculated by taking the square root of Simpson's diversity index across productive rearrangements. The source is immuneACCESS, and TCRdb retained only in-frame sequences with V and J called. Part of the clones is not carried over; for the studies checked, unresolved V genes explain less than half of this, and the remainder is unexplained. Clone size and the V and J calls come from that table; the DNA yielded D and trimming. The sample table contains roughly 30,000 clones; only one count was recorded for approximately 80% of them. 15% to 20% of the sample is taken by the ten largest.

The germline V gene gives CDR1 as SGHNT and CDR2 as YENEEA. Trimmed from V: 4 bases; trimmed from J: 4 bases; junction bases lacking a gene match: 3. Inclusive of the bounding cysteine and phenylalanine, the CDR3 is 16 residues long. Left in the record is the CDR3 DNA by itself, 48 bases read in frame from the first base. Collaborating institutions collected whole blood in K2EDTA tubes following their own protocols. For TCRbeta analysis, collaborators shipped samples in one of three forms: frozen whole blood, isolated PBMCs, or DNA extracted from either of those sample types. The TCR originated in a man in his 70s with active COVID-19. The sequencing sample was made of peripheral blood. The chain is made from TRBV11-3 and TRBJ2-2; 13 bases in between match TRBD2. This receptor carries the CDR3 CASSSRLAGGTGELFF. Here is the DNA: TGTGCCAGCAGCTCCCGACTAGCGGGGGGCACCGGGGAGCTGTTTTTT.